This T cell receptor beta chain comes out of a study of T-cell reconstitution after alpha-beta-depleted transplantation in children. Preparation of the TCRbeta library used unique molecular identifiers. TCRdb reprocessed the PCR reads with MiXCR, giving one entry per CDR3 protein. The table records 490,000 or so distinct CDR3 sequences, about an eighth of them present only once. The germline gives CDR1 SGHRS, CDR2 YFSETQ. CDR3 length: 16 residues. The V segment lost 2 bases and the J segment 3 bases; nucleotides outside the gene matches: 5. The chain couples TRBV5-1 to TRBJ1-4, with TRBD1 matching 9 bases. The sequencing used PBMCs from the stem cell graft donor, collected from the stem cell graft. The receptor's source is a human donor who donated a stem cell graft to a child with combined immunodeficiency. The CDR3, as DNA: TGCGCCAGCAGCTTTAGACAGGGGGAAGCTAATGAAAAACTGTTTTTT. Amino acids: CASSFRQGEANEKLFF.